This T cell receptor beta chain originates from a study of blood T cell repertoires in COVID-19. About the study: Donors in the United States, Italy and Spain gave samples during acute or convalescent COVID-19. In each case, the material was cDNA or gDNA derived from T cells, B-cell-depleted T cells, or PBMCs.

Germline V gene data show CDR1 as SGHVS and CDR2 as FQNEAQ. V was pared by 5 bases and J by 7 bases, with 11 bases between. The CDR3 totals 12 residues. Enrolment of Seattle patients took place during active infection, and they were followed longitudinally. Under the authors' procedure: Quantification of nucleated cells was approximated via reference gene primer amplification. Sequencing was performed with immunoSEQ multiplex PCR; in TCRdb, only in-frame clones are kept and a portion is missing. Clone size and the V and J calls come from that table; the DNA yielded D and trimming. There are some 240,000 clones in the sample; roughly four fifths occur only once, and 7.5% lies in the top ten.

The source of this sequence is a woman over 75 with COVID-19, enrolled during active disease. Sequencing used peripheral blood. The V call is TRBV7-8, the J call TRBJ1-2; D remains ambiguous. The CDR3 region is CASSLGESGYTF. The CDR3 DNA reads as TGTGCCAGCAGCCTTGGTGAGAGTGGCTACACCTTC.